The source of this T cell receptor beta chain is a study of CD8+CD57+ T cells in acquired aplastic anemia. About the study: Recorded DNA amounts for sorted CD4+ and CD8+ cells had an average of 3.2 ug.

To note about this clonotype: Its antigen is undetermined.

Patients sequenced had flow cytometry evidence of CD8+CD57+ cell expansion. Sampling of blood occurred while the patients had still received no therapy. For CDR3 and TCR beta VDJ profiling, genomic DNA was the template used. TCRdb ran MiXCR on the reads and lists one entry per CDR3 protein. The sample has about 160,000 distinct CDR3 sequences; 71% are singletons. Study-wide results and limits: About 29 CD8+ CDR3 sequences occurred in both the patients and the controls. Controls did not differ significantly from patients in CD8+ Simpson's diversity.

Trimming left V 2 bases short and J 2 bases short, with 12 bases between. The V gene's germline CDR1 is SGHTA and CDR2 FQGTGA. The CDR3 runs 16 residues. The specimen sequenced was sorted CD4+, CD8+, or CD8+CD57+ T cells (not recorded which) from PBMCs. This chain links TRBV7-3 with TRBJ2-2; D is perhaps TRBD1 or TRBD2 (5 bases each). This sequence originates from a human donor with aplastic anemia. The chain's CDR3 is CASSLLGVLNTGELFF. The CDR3 coding sequence is TGTGCCAGCAGCTTATTGGGGGTACTAAACACCGGGGAGCTGTTTTTT. Drawing the rest from reference TRBV7-3 and TRBJ2-2, the complete variable domain is GAGVSQTPSNKVTEKGKYVELRCDPISGHTALYWYRQSLGQGPEFLIYFQGTGAADDSGLPNDRFFAVRPEGSVSTLKIQRTERGDSAVYLCASSLLGVLNTGELFFGEGSRLTVL.